This T cell receptor (beta chain) was captured in a study of preoperative IRX-2 immunotherapy in early breast cancer (dated by TCRdb to the late 2010s). Explained via the paper, the treatment or condition label denotes: preoperative locoregional IRX-2 cytokine immunotherapy. The samples were obtained from a phase Ib study in which preoperative, locoregional IRX-2 cytokine immunotherapy intended to prime immune responses was tested. Patients with early-stage breast cancer who were given IRX-2 before surgery served as donors. The junction shows trimming of 3 bases on V and 0 bases on J, plus 9 bases between the germline ends. Spanning cysteine to phenylalanine, the CDR3 consists of 14 amino acids. The read is trimmed to its CDR3 DNA, 42 bases read in frame from base 1. The germline V gene sets CDR1 to SGHNT and CDR2 to YENEEA. Comment on this clone: Its target antigen remains unknown. Base qualities were left out, and no much larger clone turns up one base away.

Library construction relied on the immunoSEQ multiplex PCR assay. TCRdb's version of the immuneACCESS table is confined to in-frame rearrangements and falls short of the full clone set. An unresolved V gene accounts for under half of the shortfall where checked; the remainder is of unknown origin. The sample table shows about 19,000 clones, and about 85% are seen once. Of the sample, more than 0.9% falls within the top ten clones. The clonotype originates from a human donor with breast cancer. Sequenced here: lymph node tissue, sampled after IRX-2 immunotherapy. In this chain, TRBV11-3 is recombined with TRBJ2-7, with a tentative D gene TRBD1 over 5 matching bases. The bases are TGTGCCAGCAGCTTCTGGGGCTCCTCCTACGAGCAGTACTTC. Its amino acids are CASSFWGSSYEQYF.